This T cell receptor (beta chain) was sequenced during a study of T cells in Graves' hyperthyroidism and ophthalmopathy. Study conclusions and caveats: The model identified upcoming ophthalmopathy a median approximately six months ahead of onset.

Trimming cost V 0 bases and J 6 bases, with 2 bases left between them. The CDR3 has 11 amino acids. Germline loops: CDR1 DFQATT, CDR2 SNEGSKA (reference sequence). Uncontrolled infection, other autoimmune disease, pregnancy or lactation led to exclusion. This clonotype was observed at least ten times. Its matching antigen is unknown. Amplification of TCR beta CDR3 regions used RNA as the template. A set of HTBI primers served as the primers for a first-round RT-PCR of the TCR CDR3. A single record per CDR3 protein comes from TCRdb applying MiXCR to the multiplex PCR reads. This table has approximately 740,000 distinct CDR3 sequences, less than 15% appearing once.

The TCR was taken from a woman between 18 and 30 years old with Graves' hyperthyroidism. This chain connects TRBV20-1 to TRBJ2-2, with D uncertain. Sequenced: blood. Here the CDR3 DNA reads TGCAGTGCTAGAGAGTCCGGGGAGCTGTTTTTT. Translating gives CSARESGELFF.